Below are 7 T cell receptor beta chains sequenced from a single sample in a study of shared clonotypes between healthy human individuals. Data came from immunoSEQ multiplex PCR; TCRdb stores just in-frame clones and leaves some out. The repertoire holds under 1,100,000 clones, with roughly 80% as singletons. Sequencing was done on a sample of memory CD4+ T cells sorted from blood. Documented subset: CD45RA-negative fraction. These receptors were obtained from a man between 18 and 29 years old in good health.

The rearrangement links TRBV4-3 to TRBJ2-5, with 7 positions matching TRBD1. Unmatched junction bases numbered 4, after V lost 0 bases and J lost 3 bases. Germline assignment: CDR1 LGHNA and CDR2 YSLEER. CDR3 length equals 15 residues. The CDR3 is CASSQDWDRKETQYF. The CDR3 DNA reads TGCGCCAGCAGCCAAGACTGGGACAGAAAAGAGACCCAGTACTTC.

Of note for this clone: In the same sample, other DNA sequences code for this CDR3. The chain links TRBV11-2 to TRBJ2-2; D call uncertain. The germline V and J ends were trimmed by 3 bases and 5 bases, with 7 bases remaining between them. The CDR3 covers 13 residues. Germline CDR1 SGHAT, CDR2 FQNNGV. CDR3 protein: CASSLGYTGELFF. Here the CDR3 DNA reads TGTGCCAGCAGCTTGGGGTATACCGGGGAGCTGTTTTTT.

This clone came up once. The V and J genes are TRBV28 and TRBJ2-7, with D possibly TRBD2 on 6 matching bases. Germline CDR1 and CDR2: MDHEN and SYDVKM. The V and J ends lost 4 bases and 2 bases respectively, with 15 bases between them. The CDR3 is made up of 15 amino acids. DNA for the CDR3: TGTGCCAGCAGTTCCCCCTACCGGGGGACCTACGAGCAGTACTTC. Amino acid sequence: CASSSPYRGTYEQYF.

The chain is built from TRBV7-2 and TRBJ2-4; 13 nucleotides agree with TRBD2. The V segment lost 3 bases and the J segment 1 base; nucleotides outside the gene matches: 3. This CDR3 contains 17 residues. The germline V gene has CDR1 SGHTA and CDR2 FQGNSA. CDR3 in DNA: TGTGCCAGCAGCTTTGGGACTAGCGGGACGGCCAAAAACATTCAGTACTTC. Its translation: CASSFGTSGTAKNIQYF.

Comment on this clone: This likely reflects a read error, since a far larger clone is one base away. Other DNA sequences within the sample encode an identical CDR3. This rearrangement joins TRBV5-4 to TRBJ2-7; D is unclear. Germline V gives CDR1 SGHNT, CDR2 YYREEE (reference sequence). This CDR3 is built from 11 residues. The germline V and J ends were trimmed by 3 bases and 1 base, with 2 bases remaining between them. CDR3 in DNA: TGTGCCAGCAGCTCTTCCTACGAGCAGTACTTC. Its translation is CASSSSYEQYF.

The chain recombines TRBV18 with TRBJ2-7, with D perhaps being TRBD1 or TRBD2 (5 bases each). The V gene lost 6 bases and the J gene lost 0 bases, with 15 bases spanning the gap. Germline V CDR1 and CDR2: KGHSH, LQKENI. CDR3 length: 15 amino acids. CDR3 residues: CASSFGAGSSYEQYF. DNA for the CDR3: TGTGCCAGCTCCTTCGGGGCAGGGAGCTCCTACGAGCAGTACTTC.

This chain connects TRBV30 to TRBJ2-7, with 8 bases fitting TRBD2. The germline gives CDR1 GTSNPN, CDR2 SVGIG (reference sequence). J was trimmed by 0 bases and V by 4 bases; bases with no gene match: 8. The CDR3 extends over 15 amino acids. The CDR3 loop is CAWNRGGALSYEQYF. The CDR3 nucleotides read TGTGCCTGGAATCGGGGGGGGGCCCTCTCCTACGAGCAGTACTTC. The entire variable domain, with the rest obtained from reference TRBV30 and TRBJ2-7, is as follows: SQTIHQWPATLVQPVGSPLSLECTVEGTSNPNLYWYRQAAGRGLQLLFYSVGIGQISSEVPQNLSASRPQDRQFILSSKKLLLSDSGFYLCAWNRGGALSYEQYFGPGTRLTVT.